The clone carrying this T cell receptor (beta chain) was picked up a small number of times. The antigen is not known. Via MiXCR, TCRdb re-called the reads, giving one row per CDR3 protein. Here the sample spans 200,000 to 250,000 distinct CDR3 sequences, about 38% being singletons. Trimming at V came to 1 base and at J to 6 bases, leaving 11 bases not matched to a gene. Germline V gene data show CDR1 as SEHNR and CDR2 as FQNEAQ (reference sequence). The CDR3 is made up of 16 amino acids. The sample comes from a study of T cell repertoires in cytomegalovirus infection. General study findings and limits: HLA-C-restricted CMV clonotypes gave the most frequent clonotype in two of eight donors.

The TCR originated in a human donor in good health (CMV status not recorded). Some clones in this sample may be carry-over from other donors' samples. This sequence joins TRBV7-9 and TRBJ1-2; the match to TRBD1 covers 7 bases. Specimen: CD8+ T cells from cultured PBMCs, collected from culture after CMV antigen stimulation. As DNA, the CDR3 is TGTGCCAGCAGCTTAGAGGGAGGGGGCGCGGGTAATGGCTACACCTTC. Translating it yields CASSLEGGGAGNGYTF.